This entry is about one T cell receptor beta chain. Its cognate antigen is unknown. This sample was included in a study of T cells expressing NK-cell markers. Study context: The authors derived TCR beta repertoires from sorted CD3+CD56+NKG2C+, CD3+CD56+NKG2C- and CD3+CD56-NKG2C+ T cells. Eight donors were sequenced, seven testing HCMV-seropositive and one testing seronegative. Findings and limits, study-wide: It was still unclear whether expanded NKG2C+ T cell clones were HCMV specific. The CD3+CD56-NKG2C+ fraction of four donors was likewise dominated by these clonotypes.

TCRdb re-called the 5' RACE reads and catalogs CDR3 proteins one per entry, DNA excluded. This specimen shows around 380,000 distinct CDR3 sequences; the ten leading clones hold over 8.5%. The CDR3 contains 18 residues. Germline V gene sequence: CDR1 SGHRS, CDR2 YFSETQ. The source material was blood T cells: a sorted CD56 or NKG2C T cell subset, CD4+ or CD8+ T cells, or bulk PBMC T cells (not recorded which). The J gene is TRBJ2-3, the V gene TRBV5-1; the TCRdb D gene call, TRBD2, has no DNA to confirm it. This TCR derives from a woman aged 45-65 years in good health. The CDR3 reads CASSLGAGTSGSTDTQYF.